This TCR beta chain was sequenced in a study of blood T cells in healthy people across ages (dated by TCRdb to between 2014 and 2017). In terms of the full investigation: In model experiments, template switching captured roughly one uniquely barcoded TCR beta cDNA molecule for every two T cells. To track age-related changes in TCR beta repertoire diversity, the study relied on deep sequencing normalized with unique cDNA molecular identifiers. Donors were grouped into four age groups: young (average roughly 15 years), middle-aged (39), aged (around 60) and long-lived (around 80). For two donors (one aged 18 to 30 and one aged 80 or older), the study analyzed two additional independent replicas of 1 million unique cDNA reads from the same blood draw.

The full study reports these points: Observed TCR beta diversity per million T cells fell roughly linearly with age, and a significant reduction was already apparent by age roughly 40. Total diversity estimates from one million sequenced T cells were considered lower bounds and underestimates. There was a strong correlation between observed TCR beta diversity and the percentage of naive T cells measured by flow cytometry. Because profiling used bulk unsorted PBMCs, naive and antigen-experienced compartments could not be compared conclusively. Donor CMV infection status was unknown, potentially confounding age-related changes in expanded clonotypes. Compared with the aged group, the long-lived group had more naive CD4+ T cells, fewer expanded clones and increased TCR diversity, a pattern suggesting age selection.

In this sample, this clonotype turned up a few times. Its target antigen remains unknown. No much larger clone is present one base from it, and per-base qualities are unavailable. The donors were some 39 Caucasian individuals from Russia, aged roughly 6 to 100 years, who were systemically healthy. About 10 milliliters of peripheral blood were collected from each donor into EDTA-treated Vacutainer tubes. Ficoll-Paque density-gradient centrifugation was used to isolate PBMCs, with at least 6 million obtained per sample. Total RNA, at least 6 micrograms per sample, was extracted from PBMCs with Trizol reagent. Naive CD45RAhigh/CD27high T cell percentages were measured by flow cytometry on a PBMC aliquot from every donor. The library was generated by 5' RACE. For sequencing, an Illumina HiSeq 2500 was employed. A second PCR of roughly 6 to 11 cycles was run with a J-beta primer mix and a sample-barcoded 5' primer. A unique molecular identifier was introduced onto each TCR beta cDNA molecule by a template-switch 5' adaptor carrying 12 random nucleotides. At least 2.5 million CDR3-containing paired-end reads were obtained from each sample. First-strand cDNA was synthesized from all RNA with the Mint cDNA synthesis kit, primed by a TRBC-specific oligonucleotide. Following uracil-DNA glycosylase treatment, a first 18-cycle PCR with universal primers M1SS and BC2_uni_R was performed on all cDNA. The authors' pipeline ran thus. For normalization, 1 million high-quality reads were randomly selected from each sample, with every read carrying a distinct molecular identifier. Reads with shared molecular identifiers were discarded instead of being binned into consensus sequences. MiTCR, with a Q25 quality threshold and the strictest error-elimination algorithm, was used for CDR3 identification, clonotype clustering and error correction. A nonparametric unseen species model with Euler transformation was used to estimate a lower bound on total TCR beta diversity. The public sequencing data were trimmed at Q25 with fastp and processed into clonotypes with MiXCR by TCRdb, which kept only in-frame beta chains. Every CDR3 protein is listed once, alongside the most common genes and DNA of its rows. V and J calls and clone size were set by TCRdb, not the authors. The sample includes 450,000 to 650,000 distinct CDR3 sequences, with around 24% observed a single time. The top ten clonotypes cover approximately 10% of the sample.

Compared with germline, V lacks 3 bases and J lacks 7 bases; bases without a gene match: 9. CDR1 is given as SGHTA and CDR2 as FQGNSA, both from the germline V gene. From cysteine to phenylalanine, the CDR3 is 16 amino acids long. Just the 48-base CDR3 DNA is kept, in frame starting at base 1. The same sample was also studied in work on T cells of mothers and their children. Taken from the second paper: Donors were nine systemically healthy Caucasian individuals: three mothers and their six children. cDNA synthesis consumed the entire amount of extracted RNA, loaded at approximately 1.5 ug RNA in each 15 ul reaction. Sample barcodes and 2-4 random nucleotides were added via the M1S primer in the second PCR. Each mother yielded over 9.5 million TCR beta CDR3 reads and each child about 3 million reads. Thymic selection similarly shapes TCR recombination output in related and unrelated pairs, with minor effect from inherited differences. Normalized repertoire overlap was always found to be slightly, but never significantly, higher in related mother-child pairs than in unrelated mother-child pairs. No persistent microchimeric T cell clones were found, with a detection sensitivity of approximately 100 clones per million clonotypes. The study used deep NGS to compare TCR beta repertoires of mothers and children, seeking features distinguishing related mother-child pairs from unrelated individuals. On average, the children were roughly 11 +/- 4 years old, while the mothers were 40 +/- 4 years old. After adapters were ligated using NEBNext reagents, the libraries underwent 100+100 nt paired-end sequencing on an Illumina HiSeq 2000. To avoid cross-contamination, the mother libraries and the child libraries were prepared a month apart and sequenced in separate runs. For each donor, between 500,000 and 2,000,000 distinct TCR beta clonotypes were identified. Naive TCR beta clonotypes were estimated from low-frequency clonotypes matched to each donor's FACS-determined naive share, without sorting.

The sequence joins TRBV7-2 to TRBJ2-4, with 10 bases aligning to TRBD2. The sequence was obtained from a boy younger than 18 in good health. Sequenced sample: blood. The nucleotides read TGTGCCAGCAGCTTGGGGGGAGCGGGAGGGCCGAACATTCAGTACTTC. Its protein is CASSLGGAGGPNIQYF.